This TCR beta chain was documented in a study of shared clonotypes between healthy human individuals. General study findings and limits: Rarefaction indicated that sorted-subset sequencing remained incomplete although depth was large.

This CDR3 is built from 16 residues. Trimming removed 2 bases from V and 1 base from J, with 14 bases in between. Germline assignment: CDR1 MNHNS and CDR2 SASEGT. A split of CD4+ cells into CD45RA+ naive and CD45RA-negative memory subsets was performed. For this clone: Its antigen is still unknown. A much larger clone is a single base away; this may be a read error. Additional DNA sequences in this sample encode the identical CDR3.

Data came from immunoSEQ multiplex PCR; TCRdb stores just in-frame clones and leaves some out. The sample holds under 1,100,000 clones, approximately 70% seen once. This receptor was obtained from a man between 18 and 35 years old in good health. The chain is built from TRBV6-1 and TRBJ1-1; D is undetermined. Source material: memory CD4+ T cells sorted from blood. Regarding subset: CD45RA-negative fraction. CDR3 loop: CASSENLRPGNTEAFF. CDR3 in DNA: TGTGCCAGCAGTGAAAACCTGCGACCGGGGAACACTGAAGCTTTCTTT.